The 10 T cell receptor beta chains below all came from one sample that was sequenced in a study of blood T cell repertoires in COVID-19. The table came from immunoSEQ multiplex PCR; TCRdb's copy has only in-frame clones and leaves some out. Of roughly 410,000 clones in the sample, 70% to 90% are singletons; the top ten hold 1.5% to 1.9%. The material sequenced was peripheral blood. All receptors come from a woman aged 40 to 55 with COVID-19, enrolled during active disease.

The genes are TRBV27 and TRBJ1-4, with D hard to call. The CDR3 has 15 residues. Trimming pared 5 bases from V and 7 bases from J, leaving 17 bases between. Germline CDR1 MNHEY, CDR2 SMNVEV (reference sequence). CDR3 residues: CASSPPAGGVEKLFF. CDR3 sequence (DNA): TGTGCCAGCAGTCCCCCGGCGGGCGGGGTTGAAAAACTGTTTTTT.

The chain combines TRBV19 with TRBJ1-2; no clear D gene. V lost 7 bases, J lost 3 bases, and 21 bases lay in between. CDR1 and CDR2 from the germline V gene are LNHDA and SQIVND (reference sequence). This CDR3 has 16 amino acids. The CDR3 DNA follows: TGTGCCAGTACCTTCTCCTACTCCGGAGGCTACTATGGCTACACCTTC. Its translation: CASTFSYSGGYYGYTF.

The CDR3 DNA reads as TGTGCCAGCAGCGTAGCGGTCGGGACTAGCCCTATCAATGAGCAGTTCTTC. This codes for CASSVAVGTSPINEQFF. This sequence joins TRBV9 and TRBJ2-1, with TRBD2 identical over 9 bases. J was trimmed by 6 bases and V by 0 bases; bases with no gene match: 10. The germline CDR1 and CDR2 sequences are SGDLS and YYNGEE. CDR3 length equals 17 residues.

This clone has only one observation. The chain links TRBV28 to TRBJ1-5, with D perhaps matching TRBD1 (6 bases). Per germline, CDR1 MDHEN and CDR2 SYDVKM. V lost 0 bases and J lost 6, with 12 bases in between. The CDR3 is made up of 15 amino acids. CDR3: CASSLWGARGQPQHF. The CDR3 nucleotides are TGTGCCAGCAGTTTATGGGGGGCGCGAGGTCAGCCCCAGCATTTT. Together with reference TRBV28 and TRBJ1-5, the CDR3 gives the full variable domain: DVKVTQSSRYLVKRTGEKVFLECVQDMDHENMFWYRQDPGLGLRLIYFSYDVKMKEKGDIPEGYSVSREKKERFSLILESASTNQTSMYLCASSLWGARGQPQHFGDGTRLSIL.

This clone is a singleton in its sample. The V and J genes are TRBV27 and TRBJ2-1, with 11 bases lining up with TRBD2. Germline assignment: CDR1 MNHEY and CDR2 SMNVEV (reference sequence). V dropped 3 bases and J dropped 10; count of bases not matched to a gene: 14. The CDR3 runs 17 residues. For the CDR3, the DNA is TGTGCCAGCAGTTTTTCGGCGCTAGCGGGAGGAGGGCGGGAGCAGTTCTTC. It yields the protein CASSFSALAGGGREQFF.

V is TRBV19 and J is TRBJ2-1; 13 nucleotides line up with TRBD2. There are 16 residues in the CDR3. V shed 2 bases and J 7 bases; nucleotides not matched to a gene: 5. From germline, CDR1 is LNHDA and CDR2 SQIVND (reference sequence). CDR3 residues: CASSISTLAGGNEQFF. DNA for the CDR3: TGTGCCAGTAGTATATCTACACTAGCGGGAGGGAATGAGCAGTTCTTC.

This clone was detected once. The chain is built from TRBV30 and TRBJ1-3; D uncertain. Trimming cost V 0 bases and J 4 bases, with 13 bases left between them. This CDR3 spans 15 amino acids. In germline, CDR1 is GTSNPN, CDR2 SVGIG (reference sequence). CDR3 nucleotide sequence: TGTGCCTGGAGTGTACCTCGGTCGGGAGGAAACACCATATATTTT. Translating gives CAWSVPRSGGNTIYF.

The gene calls are TRBV29-1 and TRBJ1-2; perhaps TRBD1 as D (6 bases). The CDR3 spans 13 residues. Germline-derived CDR1 and CDR2 are SQVTM and ANQGSEA. V lost 7 bases, J lost 4 bases, and 16 bases lay in between. CDR3 coding DNA: TGCAGCGCCTTTACAGGGTGGGGCTATGGCTACACCTTC. As protein: CSAFTGWGYGYTF.

The chain employs TRBV30 and TRBJ2-7, with 7 bases lining up with TRBD1. V gave up 0 bases and J gave up 3 bases; unmatched junction bases: 17. The CDR3 runs 18 residues. Germline V gene sequence: CDR1 GTSNPN, CDR2 SVGIG (reference sequence). The CDR3 here is CAWSVWGWAQGKRYEQYF. As DNA, the CDR3 is TGTGCCTGGAGTGTATGGGGCTGGGCACAGGGGAAGCGCTACGAGCAGTACTTC.

Notes on this clone: Within the sample, other DNA sequences also encode this same CDR3. CDR3 nucleotide sequence: TGTGCCAGCAGCCAAGTTCGAGCCGGGGAGCTGTTTTTT. Translating it yields CASSQVRAGELFF. The chain employs TRBV14 and TRBJ2-2; unclear D gene. V lost 1 base to trimming and J lost 6 bases, with 6 bases between them. Germline lookup yields CDR1 SGHDN and CDR2 FVKESK. The CDR3 is 13 residues long.